The T cell receptor beta chain under discussion was sequenced for a study of blood T cell repertoires in COVID-19. Study summary: Whether acute or convalescent, the COVID-19 samples came from the United States, Italy and Spain. Sources were T cells, B-cell-depleted T cells, or PBMCs; the material itself was cDNA or gDNA.

This CDR3 has 15 residues. V dropped 7 bases and J dropped 4 bases, with 17 bases sitting between them. The germline V gene has CDR1 MNHNY and CDR2 SVGAGI (reference sequence). This clone was seen a few times. Per the study methods: Estimation of nucleated cell counts was performed using reference gene primer amplification. Sequenced by immunoSEQ multiplex PCR; TCRdb stores in-frame clones only, minus some. V and J calls and clone size are given by that table; D and trimming were obtained from the DNA. The repertoire holds approximately 53,000 clones, with approximately 80% as singletons. The clonotype originates from an older woman with acute or convalescent COVID-19. The sample comprised peripheral blood. The chain carries TRBV6-6 and TRBJ1-5; D unclear. CDR3 sequence (DNA): TGTGCCAGCAAAGACCCGACAATTCAGAATCAGCCCCAGCATTTT. This encodes CASKDPTIQNQPQHF.